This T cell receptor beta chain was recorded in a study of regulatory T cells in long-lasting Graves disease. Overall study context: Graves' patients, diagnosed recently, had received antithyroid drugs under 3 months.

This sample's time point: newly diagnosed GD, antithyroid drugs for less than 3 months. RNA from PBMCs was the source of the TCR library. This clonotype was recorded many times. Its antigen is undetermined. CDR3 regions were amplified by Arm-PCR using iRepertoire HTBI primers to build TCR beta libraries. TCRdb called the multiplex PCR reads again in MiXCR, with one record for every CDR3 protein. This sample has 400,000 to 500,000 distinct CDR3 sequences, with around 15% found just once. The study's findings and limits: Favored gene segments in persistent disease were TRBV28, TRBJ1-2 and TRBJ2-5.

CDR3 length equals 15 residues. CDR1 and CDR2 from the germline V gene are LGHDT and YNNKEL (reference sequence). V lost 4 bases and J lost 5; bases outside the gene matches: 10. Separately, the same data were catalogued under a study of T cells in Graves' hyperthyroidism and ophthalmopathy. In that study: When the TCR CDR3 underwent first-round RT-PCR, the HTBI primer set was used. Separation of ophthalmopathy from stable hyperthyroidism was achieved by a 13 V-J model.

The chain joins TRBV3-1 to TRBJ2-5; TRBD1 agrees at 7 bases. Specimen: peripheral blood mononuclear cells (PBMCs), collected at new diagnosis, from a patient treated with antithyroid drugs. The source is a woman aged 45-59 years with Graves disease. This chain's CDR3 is CASSPRDSRFETQYF. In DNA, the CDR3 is TGTGCCAGCAGCCCCCGGGACAGTAGATTCGAGACCCAGTACTTC.